This passage covers 25 T cell receptor beta chains from one sample sequenced in a study of blood T cell repertoires in COVID-19. TCRdb's table, derived via immunoSEQ multiplex PCR, lists solely in-frame clones and lacks some. The profile shows tens of thousands of clones, 65% to 85% of them singletons. The specimen was peripheral blood. The receptors originated from a man older than 75 with active or convalescent COVID-19.

The CDR3 DNA sequence: TGTGCCAGCACCTTCCAAATGAACACTGAAGCTTTCTTT. Residues: CASTFQMNTEAFF. This chain uses TRBV5-8 with TRBJ1-1; D is unclear. V lost 6 bases and J lost 0, with 9 bases in between. The CDR3 has 13 residues. Germline loops: CDR1 SGHTS, CDR2 YDEGEE.

The chain combines TRBV18 with TRBJ2-2; TRBD2 matches 8 bases. Losses at the gene ends were 3 bases for V and 7 bases for J; bases not matched to a gene: 13. The CDR3 sequence is 17 residues long. The germline gives CDR1 KGHSH, CDR2 LQKENI. The CDR3 is CASSPQLAADVSGELFF. DNA for the CDR3: TGTGCCAGCTCACCCCAACTAGCGGCGGACGTCAGCGGGGAGCTGTTTTTT.

The chain couples TRBV2 to TRBJ1-5; 7 nucleotides align to TRBD1. This CDR3 is 16 amino acids long. Trimming at V came to 6 bases and at J to 0 bases, leaving 8 bases not matched to a gene. CDR1 is SNHLY, CDR2 FYNNEI, per germline. This CDR3 is CASSRDRGYSNQPQHF. CDR3 in DNA: TGTGCCAGCAGCCGGGACAGAGGCTATAGCAATCAGCCCCAGCATTTT.

The chain links TRBV6-5 to TRBJ2-5; 8 bases map to TRBD1. Looked up from germline, CDR1 is MNHEY and CDR2 is SVGAGI. This CDR3 spans 13 amino acids. V shed 7 bases and J 4 bases; nucleotides not matched to a gene: 5. The CDR3, as DNA: TGTGCCAGCATCCAGGGGGCGGGAGAGACCCAGTACTTC. The encoded protein is CASIQGAGETQYF.

This clone came up once. The chain carries TRBV28 and TRBJ2-5; 9 positions match TRBD1. From germline, CDR1 is MDHEN and CDR2 SYDVKM. CDR3 length: 17 residues. Trimming removed 7 bases from V and 2 bases from J; junction bases left unmatched: 14. CDR3 sequence (DNA): TGTGCCAGCACCCAACCTTTCCGGGACAGGGATCAAGAGACCCAGTACTTC. Amino acid sequence: CASTQPFRDRDQETQYF.

The J gene is TRBJ2-7, the V gene TRBV28; D may be TRBD1 (5 bases). CDR1 is MDHEN, CDR2 SYDVKM, per germline. There are 13 residues in the CDR3. V was trimmed by 6 bases and J by 3 bases, leaving 12 bases between them. The CDR3: CASRQGVDYEQYF. The DNA for the CDR3 is TGTGCCAGCAGACAAGGGGTCGACTACGAGCAGTACTTC. Variable domain in full (rest from reference TRBV28 and TRBJ2-7): DVKVTQSSRYLVKRTGEKVFLECVQDMDHENMFWYRQDPGLGLRLIYFSYDVKMKEKGDIPEGYSVSREKKERFSLILESASTNQTSMYLCASRQGVDYEQYFGPGTRLTVT.

This clone appeared many times. The rearrangement links TRBV21-1 to TRBJ2-3; the D call of TRBD1 is as the table states it, not checked on the DNA. TRBV21-1 has pseudogene status. The CDR3 length is 16 residues. Here the CDR3 reads CASSQFQGVGTDTQYF. The CDR3 nucleotides are TGTGCCAGCAGCCAATTCCAGGGGGTAGGCACAGATACGCAGTATTTT.

The chain links TRBV12-5 to TRBJ2-5, with 15 bases matching TRBD2. Per the germline V gene, CDR1 is LGHNT and CDR2 is FRNRAP. The length of the CDR3 is 16 residues. V trimming: 7 bases; J trimming: 5 bases; junction bases outside the gene matches: 8. CDR3 sequence: CASALGLAGGEETQYF. CDR3 DNA sequence: TGTGCTAGTGCCCTTGGACTAGCGGGAGGGGAGGAGACCCAGTACTTC.

There are a few counts of this clone. The genes are TRBV7-9 and TRBJ2-2; 8 bases map to TRBD1. The ends lost 1 base at V and 4 bases at J; junction bases unmatched: 2. The CDR3 loop spans 15 amino acids. CDR1 is SEHNR and CDR2 is FQNEAQ in the germline V gene (reference sequence). CDR3 residues: CASSLGTGLTGELFF. The CDR3 DNA is TGTGCCAGCAGCTTAGGGACAGGGCTCACCGGGGAGCTGTTTTTT.

The chain uses TRBV7-9 and TRBJ2-3; 8 positions match TRBD1. This CDR3 contains 17 residues. Germline-derived CDR1 and CDR2 are SEHNR and FQNEAQ (reference sequence). V shed 1 base and J 3 bases; nucleotides not matched to a gene: 9. DNA of the CDR3: TGTGCCAGCAGCTTAGTCGTCGCAGGGGGCGCAACAGATACGCAGTATTTT. Residues: CASSLVVAGGATDTQYF. The whole variable domain, filled in from reference TRBV7-9 and TRBJ2-3, reads DTGVSQNPRHKITKRGQNVTFRCDPISEHNRLYWYRQTLGQGPEFLTYFQNEAQLEKSRLLSDRFSAERPKGSFSTLEIQRTEQGDSAMYLCASSLVVAGGATDTQYFGPGTRLTVL.

The V and J genes are TRBV5-1 and TRBJ2-2; no clear D gene. V was cut by 0 bases and J by 1 base, with 7 bases left in between. The CDR3 totals 15 residues. Per the germline V gene, CDR1 is SGHRS and CDR2 is YFSETQ. As DNA, the CDR3 is TGCGCCAGCAGCTTGGTGGCAGGGAACACCGGGGAGCTGTTTTTT. This sequence encodes CASSLVAGNTGELFF. Supplemented by reference TRBV5-1 and TRBJ2-2, the full variable domain reads KAGVTQTPRYLIKTRGQQVTLSCSPISGHRSVSWYQQTPGQGLQFLFEYFSETQRNKGNFPGRFSGRQFSNSRSEMNVSTLELGDSALYLCASSLVAGNTGELFFGEGSRLTVL.

The V call is TRBV5-1, the J call TRBJ2-2; D remains unclear. Trimming cost V 8 bases and J 3 bases, with 14 bases left between them. This CDR3 has 14 amino acids. From germline, CDR1 is SGHRS and CDR2 YFSETQ. CDR3 DNA: TGCGCCAGTCGGCGGAAATGGGACACCGGGGAGCTGTTTTTT. It yields the protein CASRRKWDTGELFF.

The V gene is TRBV21-1, the J gene TRBJ2-7; the DNA was not compared with TRBD1, the D call given in the table. TRBV21-1 is classified as a pseudogene. The CDR3 sequence is 15 residues long. The CDR3 DNA sequence: TGTGCCAGCAGCACCCGACAGGAAAGCTCCTACGAGCAGTACTTC. Its translation: CASSTRQESSYEQYF.

This clone was seen only a few times. This chain joins TRBV7-9 and TRBJ1-5; 8 bases map to TRBD1. The CDR3 covers 15 residues. Germline CDR1 and CDR2: SEHNR and FQNEAQ (reference sequence). V shed 1 base and J 8 bases; nucleotides not matched to a gene: 7. CDR3 nucleotide sequence: TGTGCCAGCAGCTTAGGAGGGACAGGAGCCGAGCCCCAGCATTTT. Translating gives CASSLGGTGAEPQHF.

The CDR3 DNA follows: TGTGCCAGCAGCGTAGGGGTAGCGGTGAACACCGGGGAGCTGTTTTTT. Translation: CASSVGVAVNTGELFF. The V and J genes are TRBV9 and TRBJ2-2; TRBD2 is a possible D gene (6 bases). The V and J ends lost 0 bases and 1 base respectively, with 10 bases between them. Germline-derived CDR1 and CDR2 are SGDLS and YYNGEE. CDR3 length: 16 residues.

The rearrangement uses TRBV20-1 and TRBJ2-3; 11 nucleotides line up with TRBD2. The CDR3 consists of 16 residues. Germline CDR1 reads DFQATT; CDR2 reads SNEGSKA (reference sequence). The ends lost 3 bases at V and 2 bases at J; junction bases unmatched: 7. The CDR3 coding sequence is TGCAGTGCTAGTAGCGGGGGGGCCCCGGTCACAGATACGCAGTATTTT. Its translation is CSASSGGAPVTDTQYF.

The chain combines TRBV5-5 with TRBJ1-1, with 10 bases that match TRBD1. The CDR3 extends over 15 amino acids. V gave up 4 bases and J gave up 1 base; unmatched junction bases: 4. CDR1 SGHKS and CDR2 YYEKEE come from the germline V gene (reference sequence). CDR3 DNA: TGTGCCAGCAGCAGGGGACAGGGGACGAACACTGAAGCTTTCTTT. Translation: CASSRGQGTNTEAFF.

V gene TRBV6-5 combines with J gene TRBJ1-6; TRBD1 matches at 8 bases. CDR1 and CDR2 (germline): MNHEY, SVGAGI. The CDR3 covers 14 residues. Trimming cost V 7 bases and J 10 bases; bases outside gene matches: 9. Here the CDR3 DNA reads TGTGCCAGCACCCCGGACAGGGCGGGATCACCCCTCCACTTT. Protein product: CASTPDRAGSPLHF.

The chain has TRBV28 and TRBJ2-7, with 13 bases aligning to TRBD2. The CDR3 is 16 residues long. V lost 7 bases to trimming and J lost 4 bases; unmatched junction nucleotides: 10. Per the germline V gene, CDR1 is MDHEN and CDR2 is SYDVKM. CDR3 nucleotides: TGTGCCAGCACCCCGGGACTAGCGGGAAGTCAATACGAGCAGTACTTC. This encodes CASTPGLAGSQYEQYF.

This chain links TRBV18 with TRBJ2-2; D is perhaps TRBD2 (5 bases). Looked up from germline, CDR1 is KGHSH and CDR2 is LQKENI. The CDR3 consists of 16 residues. The ends were cut back, 4 bases at V and 4 bases at J, with 16 bases in the middle. The CDR3 DNA reads as TGTGCCAGCTCACGGATAAGAAAAGAGGGCACCGGGGAGCTGTTTTTT. It is translated as CASSRIRKEGTGELFF.

The gene calls are TRBV6-2 or TRBV6-3 and TRBJ2-3; 7 nucleotides align to TRBD1. Germline loops: CDR1 MNHEY, CDR2 SVGEGT. V was pared by 1 base and J by 0 bases, with 4 bases of the junction left unmatched. This CDR3 has 16 residues. The DNA for the CDR3 is TGTGCCAGCAGTTACTACGGGACAGATAGCACAGATACGCAGTATTTT. Encoded protein: CASSYYGTDSTDTQYF.

The J gene is TRBJ2-2, the V gene TRBV14; D not certain. Germline CDR1 reads SGHDN; CDR2 reads FVKESK. Trimming removed 1 base at V and 6 bases at J, with 9 bases between. The CDR3 consists of 14 residues. The CDR3 nucleotides are TGTGCCAGCAGCCAAGTGGGTCGGGCCGGGGAGCTGTTTTTT. Its protein is CASSQVGRAGELFF.

The chain joins TRBV18 to TRBJ2-5, with 11 nucleotides matching TRBD2. CDR1 is KGHSH, CDR2 LQKENI, per germline. With 3 bases clipped from V and 5 bases from J, the junction kept 5 bases outside the gene matches. The CDR3 consists of 15 residues. This chain's CDR3 is CASSPLAGGSETQYF. CDR3 nucleotide sequence: TGTGCCAGCTCACCCCTAGCGGGAGGTAGTGAGACCCAGTACTTC.

The V call is TRBV4-3, the J call TRBJ2-2; 9 nucleotides agree with TRBD1. Germline CDR1 LGHNA, CDR2 YSLEER. With 5 bases clipped from V and 3 bases from J, the junction kept 7 bases outside the gene matches. The CDR3 has 16 residues. The CDR3 here is CASSSQQGADTGELFF. CDR3 nucleotide sequence: TGCGCCAGCAGCTCCCAACAGGGGGCGGACACCGGGGAGCTGTTTTTT.

The chain carries TRBV6-1 and TRBJ2-1, with 13 positions matching TRBD2. After removal of 3 bases from V and 9 bases from J, the junction contained 8 bases not matched to a gene. The germline V gene encodes CDR1 MNHNS and CDR2 SASEGT. There are 16 residues in the CDR3. The CDR3 bases are TGTGCCAGCAGTGAGGAACTAGCGGGAGGGTATAGTGAGCAGTTCTTC. It yields the protein CASSEELAGGYSEQFF.